The 26 T cell receptor beta chains below were found in one sample sequenced in a study of T cells in tumors after PD-1 blockade. The protocol was immunoSEQ multiplex PCR, while the TCRdb copy is restricted to in-frame clones and leaves out a portion. The sample consists of tens of thousands of clones, 80% of them appearing once. The sample was PBMCs, taken before anti-PD-1 treatment. The origin of the receptors is a human donor with basal cell carcinoma.

The CDR3 coding sequence is TGTGCTAGTGGTAGAGGGGGCCAGGGTGGCTACACCTTC. This translates into CASGRGGQGGYTF. The chain uses TRBV12-5 and TRBJ1-2; TRBD1 agrees at 7 bases. The V and J ends lost 5 bases and 7 bases, in that order; junction bases with no gene match: 7. The CDR3 spans 13 residues. Germline CDR1 and CDR2: LGHNT and FRNRAP.

This chain uses TRBV10-2 with TRBJ2-7; 8 nucleotides match TRBD2. The germline gives CDR1 WSHSY, CDR2 SAAADI. This CDR3 has 16 residues. The J segment lost 2 bases and the V segment lost 7 bases, leaving 13 bases of the junction unmatched. CDR3 in amino acids: CASTDAGGGRTYEQYF. CDR3 bases: TGCGCCAGCACCGACGCTGGCGGCGGGAGGACCTACGAGCAGTACTTC.

V is TRBV10-3 and J is TRBJ1-1; 7 positions match TRBD1. With V trimmed by 4 bases and J by 0 bases, 11 bases remained unmatched. Germline CDR1 is ENHRY and CDR2 is SYGVKD. The CDR3 spans 17 residues. CDR3 loop: CAISGQGAGTMNTEAFF. The CDR3 region has the DNA TGTGCCATCAGTGGACAGGGCGCTGGGACCATGAACACTGAAGCTTTCTTT.

V usage is TRBV5-1 and J usage is TRBJ2-3; possible D gene TRBD1, 5 bases. The germline V gene has CDR1 SGHRS and CDR2 YFSETQ. This CDR3 is 16 amino acids long. V was cut by 4 bases and J by 1 base, with 16 bases left in between. The CDR3 nucleotides read TGCGCCAGCAGCCTGTTGGGGCGGACCCGCACAGATACGCAGTATTTT. It codes for CASSLLGRTRTDTQYF.

The DNA for the CDR3 is TGTGCCAGCAGCTTAGGGACAGGGTCGGCTGGCTACACCTTC. Translation: CASSLGTGSAGYTF. The J gene is TRBJ1-2, the V gene TRBV7-2, with 8 bases lining up with TRBD1. Trimming cost V 1 base and J 7 bases; bases outside gene matches: 5. The V gene's germline CDR1 is SGHTA and CDR2 FQGNSA. This CDR3 has 14 amino acids.

For this clone: Other nucleotide sequences in the sample specify the same CDR3. V gene TRBV12-3 or TRBV12-4 combines with J gene TRBJ2-2; the D gene is possibly TRBD1 (5 bases). Between the trimmed V and J ends, which lost 4 bases and 6 bases, there was a span of 6 bases. The length of the CDR3 is 12 residues. For the CDR3, the DNA is TGTGCCAGCAGTTCAGGGTCCGGGGAGCTGTTTTTT. It encodes CASSSGSGELFF.

For the CDR3, the DNA is TGTGCCAGCAGCCAAGCCCCTCCCGAACAAGAGACCCAGTACTTC. It codes for CASSQAPPEQETQYF. The rearrangement joins TRBV4-2 to TRBJ2-5; D ambiguous. Trimming removed 1 base at V and 2 bases at J, with 11 bases between. This CDR3 contains 15 residues. In germline, CDR1 is LGHNA, CDR2 YNFKEQ.

This chain uses TRBV11-3 with TRBJ2-2; no clear D gene. CDR1 is SGHNT, CDR2 YENEEA, per germline. CDR3 length: 14 residues. V lost 5 bases to trimming and J lost 1 base, with 8 bases between them. The CDR3 here is CASSPTKNTGELFF. The DNA of the CDR3 is TGTGCCAGCAGCCCCACTAAGAACACCGGGGAGCTGTTTTTT.

The chain recombines TRBV30 with TRBJ1-2, with D hard to call. V lost 3 bases and J lost 7, with 15 bases in between. The CDR3 has 13 residues. Germline lookup yields CDR1 GTSNPN and CDR2 SVGIG (reference sequence). This chain's CDR3 is CAWRRNSGGGYTF. In DNA form, the CDR3 reads TGTGCCTGGAGGCGGAATAGCGGCGGTGGCTACACCTTC.

This clone was seen a few times. The CDR3 spells CASSLGDRGYEQYF. Written as DNA, the CDR3 is TGTGCCAGCAGCTTGGGGGACAGGGGCTACGAGCAGTACTTC. The chain combines TRBV5-4 with TRBJ2-7; 10 bases map to TRBD1. The CDR3 sequence is 14 residues long. Germline V gene data show CDR1 as SGHNT and CDR2 as YYREEE (reference sequence). The V and J ends lost 0 bases and 3 bases, in that order; junction bases with no gene match: 0.

The chain links TRBV6-6 to TRBJ2-7, with 7 positions matching TRBD2. Germline V gives CDR1 MNHNY, CDR2 SVGAGI (reference sequence). Unmatched junction bases numbered 9, after V lost 5 bases and J lost 2 bases. The CDR3 is 15 amino acids. In nucleotides, the CDR3 is TGTGCCAGCAGTCCCCGGATAGCGGGTACCTACGAGCAGTACTTC. This translates into CASSPRIAGTYEQYF.

The chain uses TRBV30 and TRBJ2-7; tentative D call: TRBD1 (7 bases). Looked up from germline, CDR1 is GTSNPN and CDR2 is SVGIG (reference sequence). This CDR3 is 13 amino acids long. V shed 3 bases and J shed 6 bases, with 15 bases lying between them. The CDR3 region is CAWRLKQGGEQYF. As DNA, the CDR3 is TGTGCCTGGAGACTGAAGCAGGGGGGCGAGCAGTACTTC.

V is TRBV28 and J is TRBJ1-4; D possibly corresponds to TRBD1 (6 bases). Trimming removed 5 bases from V and 2 bases from J, with 9 bases in between. The length of the CDR3 is 14 residues. Germline V CDR1 and CDR2: MDHEN, SYDVKM. The CDR3 DNA is TGTGCCAGCAGTCCCACAGGGACTAATGAAAAACTGTTTTTT. It is translated as CASSPTGTNEKLFF.

The gene calls are TRBV6-7 and TRBJ2-7, with D perhaps assigned TRBD1 or TRBD2 (5 bases each). TRBV6-7 is designated an ORF whose function remains uncertain. The CDR3 is made up of 15 amino acids. With 5 bases removed from V and 3 bases from J, the gap between germline ends came to 17 bases. The CDR3 DNA sequence: TGTGCCAGCAGTCCGGCTGGGGGTCCTTTCTACGAGCAGTACTTC. Protein: CASSPAGGPFYEQYF.

This clone was observed a few times. This chain joins TRBV7-2 and TRBJ1-2; the D is unclear. Germline V gene lookup returns CDR1 SGHTA and CDR2 FQGNSA. Between the trimmed V and J ends, which lost 5 bases and 7 bases, there was a span of 17 bases. The CDR3 length is 14 residues. The CDR3 loop reads CASSPRNSVGGYTF. The CDR3 nucleotides read TGTGCCAGCAGCCCCCGGAACAGTGTCGGTGGCTACACCTTC.

The chain recombines TRBV27 with TRBJ1-4; the D is unclear. Germline-derived CDR1 and CDR2 are MNHEY and SMNVEV (reference sequence). This CDR3 contains 13 residues. With 6 bases removed from V and 5 bases from J, the gap between germline ends came to 10 bases. The CDR3, as DNA: TGTGCCAGCAGCTTCCTCGGGAATGAAAAACTGTTTTTT. It specifies CASSFLGNEKLFF.

V and J are TRBV21-1 and TRBJ1-4; the table gives TRBD1 as D, unverified against the DNA. TRBV21-1 is listed as a pseudogene. The CDR3 runs 17 residues. The CDR3 loop is CASSKVGGDRGSEKLFF. The CDR3 DNA is TGTGCCAGCAGCAAAGTAGGTGGAGACAGGGGGAGCGAAAAACTGTTTTTT.

The J gene is TRBJ2-3, the V gene TRBV5-1; unclear D gene. The CDR3 runs 14 residues. Between the trimmed V and J ends, which lost 0 bases and 2 bases, there was a span of 7 bases. The V gene's germline CDR1 is SGHRS and CDR2 YFSETQ. The CDR3 spells CASSLEANTDTQYF. Here the CDR3 DNA reads TGCGCCAGCAGCTTGGAGGCGAACACAGATACGCAGTATTTT.

The chain carries TRBV10-3 and TRBJ2-5, with TRBD2 identical over 9 bases. Germline lookup yields CDR1 ENHRY and CDR2 SYGVKD. The CDR3 is 15 amino acids. The V gene end was trimmed by 6 bases and the J gene end by 1 base; junction bases not matched to a gene: 6. The CDR3 spells CAIRKAGGPQETQYF. For the CDR3, the DNA is TGTGCCATCAGAAAAGCGGGGGGACCCCAAGAGACCCAGTACTTC.

V is TRBV5-4 and J is TRBJ2-7; 8 positions agree with TRBD1. Per the germline V gene, CDR1 is SGHNT and CDR2 is YYREEE (reference sequence). The CDR3 has 15 residues. V dropped 7 bases and J dropped 3; count of bases not matched to a gene: 12. The CDR3 loop is CASGIRLDRGYEQYF. DNA of the CDR3: TGTGCCAGCGGAATAAGACTAGACAGGGGCTACGAGCAGTACTTC. The full variable domain, rest sourced from reference TRBV5-4 and TRBJ2-7, is ETGVTQSPTHLIKTRGQQVTLRCSSQSGHNTVSWYQQALGQGPQFIFQYYREEENGRGNFPPRFSGLQFPNYSSELNVNALELDDSALYLCASGIRLDRGYEQYFGPGTRLTVT.

The rearrangement joins TRBV7-8 to TRBJ2-5, with 11 bases that match TRBD2. Trimming at V came to 5 bases and at J to 4 bases, leaving 9 bases not matched to a gene. Per the germline V gene, CDR1 is SGHVS and CDR2 is FQNEAQ. The CDR3 totals 16 residues. In DNA form, the CDR3 reads TGTGCCAGCAGCCGCTTCTCCGGACTAGCGGGAGAGACCCAGTACTTC. Amino acids: CASSRFSGLAGETQYF.

The chain employs TRBV4-1 and TRBJ2-5; weak D call: TRBD1 (6 bases). Per germline, CDR1 MGHRA and CDR2 YSYEKL. The length of the CDR3 is 15 residues. The V end was cut by 2 bases, the J end by 6 bases, with 16 bases between. The CDR3 coding sequence is TGCGCCAGCAGCCAAACCCTACAGGGAAAAAAGACCCAGTACTTC. This translates into CASSQTLQGKKTQYF.

The rearrangement uses TRBV6-1 and TRBJ1-5, with 9 bases lining up with TRBD1. The CDR3 has 16 residues. The V and J ends lost 0 bases and 7 bases, in that order; junction bases with no gene match: 7. CDR1 is MNHNS, CDR2 SASEGT, per germline. The CDR3 sequence: CASSEAQRDRAQPQHF. The DNA for the CDR3 is TGTGCCAGCAGTGAAGCCCAGCGGGACAGGGCCCAGCCCCAGCATTTT.

The V and J genes are TRBV6-6 and TRBJ2-7; TRBD1 is a possible D gene (5 bases). Trimming cost V 6 bases and J 4 bases, with 10 bases left between them. The CDR3 is 12 residues long. Germline V gives CDR1 MNHNY, CDR2 SVGAGI (reference sequence). CDR3 residues: CASSTSGYEQYF. CDR3 in DNA: TGTGCCAGCAGCACATCAGGGTACGAGCAGTACTTC.

The chain is built from TRBV7-9 and TRBJ1-2; 10 bases map to TRBD1. Trimming removed 3 bases from V and 5 bases from J; junction bases left unmatched: 3. The CDR3 spans 14 residues. Germline loops: CDR1 SEHNR, CDR2 FQNEAQ (reference sequence). The CDR3 DNA reads as TGTGCCAGCAGCTTGGGACAGGGGACGTATGGCTACACCTTC. As protein: CASSLGQGTYGYTF.

This clone was seen once. The chain joins TRBV6-5 to TRBJ2-2; D is unclear. The CDR3 covers 13 residues. In germline, CDR1 is MNHEY, CDR2 SVGAGI. Deletions cut 7 bases from V and 4 bases from J, with 10 bases between. The CDR3 reads CASKEGITGELFF. CDR3 nucleotide sequence: TGTGCCAGCAAGGAAGGAATCACCGGGGAGCTGTTTTTT.